The 30 T cell receptor beta chains listed next were all sequenced from one sample in a study of blood T cell repertoires in COVID-19. Here immunoSEQ multiplex PCR was the method, and the copy in TCRdb shows in-frame clones only, minus some. The table includes approximately 99,000 clones, around 87% detected once. Sequenced sample: peripheral blood. These TCRs come from a human donor in a cohort sampled during active COVID-19.

CDR3 sequence reads: CSVDRGLGEQYF. For the CDR3, the DNA is TGCAGCGTTGACCGGGGTTTGGGAGAGCAGTACTTC. The chain joins TRBV29-1 to TRBJ2-7, with a weak D call TRBD2 (5 bases). Germline-derived CDR1 and CDR2 are SQVTM and ANQGSEA. This CDR3 has 12 residues. The V gene lost 3 bases and the J gene lost 7 bases, with 13 bases spanning the gap.

The rearrangement uses TRBV19 and TRBJ2-7, with 8 nucleotides matching TRBD1. Germline-derived CDR1 and CDR2 are LNHDA and SQIVND (reference sequence). Trimming took 6 bases from V and 12 from J; bases not matched to a gene: 19. The CDR3 length is 15 residues. The CDR3 spells CASRTGAANPYGWYF. The CDR3 DNA reads TGTGCCAGTAGGACAGGGGCCGCAAACCCCTACGGTTGGTACTTC.

The chain uses TRBV9 and TRBJ1-3; D possibly corresponds to TRBD1 (6 bases). Germline CDR1 reads SGDLS; CDR2 reads YYNGEE. V was cut by 4 bases and J by 0 bases, with 14 bases left in between. This CDR3 has 16 amino acids. CDR3 amino acids: CASSYGQPLSGNTIYF. In DNA, the CDR3 is TGTGCCAGCAGCTATGGACAGCCCCTCTCTGGAAACACCATATATTTT. Full variable domain (rest looked up from reference TRBV9 and TRBJ1-3): DSGVTQTPKHLITATGQRVTLRCSPRSGDLSVYWYQQSLDQGLQFLIQYYNGEERAKGNILERFSAQQFPDLHSELNLSSLELGDSALYFCASSYGQPLSGNTIYFGEGSWLTVV.

V and J are TRBV19 and TRBJ1-4; possibly TRBD1 for D (6 bases). Germline CDR1 is LNHDA and CDR2 is SQIVND (reference sequence). CDR3 length: 16 residues. The germline V and J ends were trimmed by 6 bases and 8 bases, with 22 bases remaining between them. Here the CDR3 DNA reads TGTGCCAGTAGGCCTACCATACAGGGCCACACGGAAAAACTGTTTTTT. This codes for CASRPTIQGHTEKLFF.

V gene TRBV4-2 combines with J gene TRBJ1-1; D remains ambiguous. Germline-derived CDR1 and CDR2 are LGHNA and YNFKEQ. The ends were cut back, 0 bases at V and 1 base at J, with 6 bases in the middle. The CDR3 runs to 14 residues. Here the CDR3 reads CASSQDGRNTEAFF. Here the CDR3 DNA reads TGTGCCAGCAGCCAAGATGGGAGGAACACTGAAGCTTTCTTT.

The rearrangement joins TRBV6-6 to TRBJ2-3, with D maybe TRBD2 (6 bases). The CDR3 spans 16 residues. V gave up 8 bases and J gave up 4 bases, with 22 bases separating them. Germline V gene data show CDR1 as MNHNY and CDR2 as SVGAGI (reference sequence). CDR3 amino acids: CASGLRGLLRADTQYF. CDR3 bases: TGTGCCAGCGGTCTTCGGGGACTCCTAAGGGCAGATACGCAGTATTTT.

V usage is TRBV5-5 and J usage is TRBJ1-3; TRBD1 might be the D (6 bases). Trimming removed 0 bases at V and 8 bases at J, with 24 bases between. The CDR3 totals 18 residues. Per the germline V gene, CDR1 is SGHKS and CDR2 is YYEKEE (reference sequence). The CDR3 protein is CASSLVPTGIGGQDTIYF. The CDR3 nucleotides read TGTGCCAGCAGCTTGGTTCCGACAGGAATCGGTGGTCAAGACACCATATATTTT.

The rearrangement joins TRBV21-1 to TRBJ1-2; the table calls TRBD1, which could not be checked here. TRBV21-1 is a recognized pseudogene. CDR3 size: 16 residues. This chain's CDR3 is CASSKEEGACDYGYTF. DNA of the CDR3: TGTGCCAGCAGCAAAGAGGAGGGGGCTTGTGACTATGGCTACACCTTC.

A single count supports this clone. As DNA, the CDR3 is TGTGCCAGCAGTTTATTATCGAGCGGGAGCCGCAATGAGCAGTTCTTC. It is translated as CASSLLSSGSRNEQFF. V and J are TRBV28 and TRBJ2-1; 8 positions agree with TRBD2. Germline CDR1 and CDR2: MDHEN and SYDVKM. Losses at the gene ends were 1 base for V and 6 bases for J; bases not matched to a gene: 8. The CDR3 sequence is 16 residues long.

This clone was detected a few times. This chain links TRBV6-5 with TRBJ2-7, with 8 bases matching TRBD2. V gave up 6 bases and J gave up 3 bases; unmatched junction bases: 7. Germline values: CDR1 MNHEY, CDR2 SVGAGI. The CDR3 runs to 14 residues. The CDR3 is CASSEPGLGYEQYF. Written as DNA, the CDR3 is TGTGCCAGCAGCGAGCCGGGACTAGGCTACGAGCAGTACTTC.

The V call is TRBV3-1 (or the pseudogene TRBV3-2), the J call TRBJ1-2; D gene uncertain. V was shortened by 2 bases and J by 2 bases, with 3 bases between the two germline ends. CDR3 size: 12 residues. Looked up from germline, CDR1 is LGHDT and CDR2 is YNNKEL (reference sequence). The CDR3 spells CASSQLNYGYTF. DNA of the CDR3: TGTGCCAGCAGCCAATTAAACTATGGCTACACCTTC.

The chain has TRBV5-1 and TRBJ2-1; TRBD2 matches 12 bases. Trimming cost V 6 bases and J 5 bases; bases outside gene matches: 6. In germline, CDR1 is SGHRS, CDR2 YFSETQ. This CDR3 is 15 amino acids long. CDR3 bases: TGCGCCAGCACCTTACTAGCGGGAGGCAACAATGAGCAGTTCTTC. Its translation is CASTLLAGGNNEQFF.

This sequence joins TRBV4-2 and TRBJ1-1, with 7 nucleotides matching TRBD1. With V trimmed by 4 bases and J by 5 bases, 4 bases remained unmatched. Per the germline V gene, CDR1 is LGHNA and CDR2 is YNFKEQ. CDR3 length: 13 amino acids. The CDR3 reads CASSLTGATEAFF. DNA for the CDR3: TGTGCCAGCAGCCTAACAGGGGCTACTGAAGCTTTCTTT.

V usage is TRBV2 and J usage is TRBJ2-3, with 12 positions matching TRBD2. Germline assignment: CDR1 SNHLY and CDR2 FYNNEI. V shed 4 bases and J 4 bases; nucleotides not matched to a gene: 3. The CDR3 extends over 15 amino acids. As DNA, the CDR3 is TGTGCCAGCAGTGGGACTAGCGGGAACGCAGATACGCAGTATTTT. Translated, it gives CASSGTSGNADTQYF.

This chain joins TRBV5-4 and TRBJ2-6; tentative D call: TRBD2 (6 bases). V shed 10 bases and J shed 1 base, with 18 bases lying between them. Germline V gene lookup returns CDR1 SGHNT and CDR2 YYREEE (reference sequence). The length of the CDR3 is 16 residues. CDR3 DNA: TGTGCCGGGACGGGACGGGAGCAATCTGGGGCCAACGTCCTGACTTTC. It yields the protein CAGTGREQSGANVLTF.

The chain is built from TRBV10-3 and TRBJ2-1; 11 nucleotides match TRBD2. CDR1 ENHRY and CDR2 SYGVKD come from the germline V gene. The CDR3 is 15 residues long. With V trimmed by 8 bases and J by 5 bases, 8 bases remained unmatched. The CDR3 region is CAIQDSGLADNEQFF. CDR3 nucleotide sequence: TGTGCCATCCAAGACTCGGGACTAGCGGACAATGAGCAGTTCTTC.

The chain has TRBV24-1 and TRBJ1-5; 9 positions match TRBD1. The germline V gene has CDR1 KGHDR and CDR2 SFDVKD. The CDR3 runs to 13 residues. The V and J ends lost 7 bases and 9 bases, in that order; junction bases with no gene match: 6. The CDR3 sequence is CATRDRGPGPQHF. CDR3 DNA sequence: TGTGCCACCAGGGACAGGGGCCCTGGGCCCCAGCATTTT.

The chain has TRBV28 and TRBJ2-2; tentatively, D is TRBD1 (5 bases). The CDR3 loop spans 17 amino acids. Per germline, CDR1 MDHEN and CDR2 SYDVKM. Deletions cut 4 bases from V and 7 bases from J, with 22 bases between. CDR3 in amino acids: CASSSRTQGLVRGELFF. The CDR3 DNA reads TGTGCCAGCAGTTCCCGGACCCAGGGTTTAGTCCGCGGGGAGCTGTTTTTT.

The chain uses TRBV29-1 and TRBJ1-4; TRBD1 aligns across 8 bases. The CDR3 runs to 12 residues. J was trimmed by 7 bases and V by 4 bases; bases with no gene match: 2. Germline values: CDR1 SQVTM, CDR2 ANQGSEA. The DNA for the CDR3 is TGCAGCGTTGCACAGGGGGTTGAAAAACTGTTTTTT. Translating it yields CSVAQGVEKLFF.

The chain is built from TRBV15 and TRBJ1-2, with a possible D match to TRBD1 (6 bases). The germline gives CDR1 LNHNV, CDR2 YYDKDF (reference sequence). V lost 0 bases and J lost 4, with 12 bases in between. This CDR3 is built from 15 residues. CDR3 region: CATSRERGAGYGYTF. The CDR3 DNA sequence: TGTGCCACCAGCAGAGAGCGGGGGGCAGGCTATGGCTACACCTTC.

The chain employs TRBV29-1 and TRBJ1-4; 10 bases are a match to TRBD1. Germline CDR1 reads SQVTM; CDR2 reads ANQGSEA. Germline trimming cut 4 bases from V and 8 bases from J; bases unmatched to any gene: 10. The CDR3 consists of 15 residues. CDR3 DNA: TGCAGCGTTGGTCCTTCGGGACAGGGGCGGGAAAAACTGTTTTTT. It encodes CSVGPSGQGREKLFF.

The gene calls are TRBV29-1 and TRBJ2-7; TRBD1 matches at 9 bases. Looked up from germline, CDR1 is SQVTM and CDR2 is ANQGSEA. The CDR3 runs to 14 residues. V was pared by 6 bases and J by 0 bases, with 6 bases of the junction left unmatched. The CDR3 sequence is CSVVGTGYSYEQYF. The CDR3 DNA sequence: TGCAGCGTGGTAGGGACAGGGTACTCCTACGAGCAGTACTTC.

CDR3 DNA: TGTGCCAGCAGCTTCCAGATAGCCAAAAACATTCAGTACTTC. As protein: CASSFQIAKNIQYF. The gene calls are TRBV13 and TRBJ2-4; D call uncertain. Between the trimmed V and J ends, which lost 3 bases and 0 bases, there was a span of 6 bases. The CDR3 runs to 14 residues. CDR1 and CDR2 (germline): PRHDT, FYEKMQ (reference sequence).

The CDR3 here is CASSLRRQGGPDTQYF. The CDR3 bases are TGTGCCAGCAGTTTGCGGAGACAGGGGGGCCCAGATACGCAGTATTTT. This rearrangement joins TRBV28 to TRBJ2-3; 9 nucleotides line up with TRBD1. Germline loops: CDR1 MDHEN, CDR2 SYDVKM. This CDR3 has 16 residues. Trimming at V came to 3 bases and at J to 4 bases, leaving 8 bases not matched to a gene.

The CDR3 reads CASSQAGSIAGAKNIQYF. CDR3 in DNA: TGTGCCAGCAGCCAAGCTGGGAGCATAGCGGGAGCCAAAAACATTCAGTACTTC. The V call is TRBV3-1 (or the pseudogene TRBV3-2), the J call TRBJ2-4; the match to TRBD2 covers 7 bases. Looked up from germline, CDR1 is LGHDT and CDR2 is YNNKEL (reference sequence). The trim removed 1 base at V and 0 bases at J, leaving 9 bases unmatched. This CDR3 is 18 amino acids long.

This chain joins TRBV9 and TRBJ2-1, with TRBD1 matching 7 bases. Germline CDR1 is SGDLS and CDR2 is YYNGEE. The V segment lost 6 bases and the J segment 7 bases; nucleotides outside the gene matches: 13. The CDR3 runs to 15 residues. The CDR3 loop is CASNSRDSQANEQFF. The CDR3 bases are TGTGCCAGCAATTCGAGGGACAGCCAGGCGAATGAGCAGTTCTTC.

The chain recombines TRBV7-9 with TRBJ1-2; 8 bases align to TRBD1. The CDR3 is 16 residues long. V shed 7 bases, J shed 7 bases, and the junction held 17 bases outside the gene matches. Germline CDR1 and CDR2: SEHNR and FQNEAQ (reference sequence). DNA of the CDR3: TGTGCCAGCACCTACTTTGGGGGGACAGGATCCTTTGGCTACACCTTC. Translation: CASTYFGGTGSFGYTF.

In this sample, this clone turned up once. The chain recombines TRBV7-3 with TRBJ2-3; 7 bases agree with TRBD1. Germline V gives CDR1 SGHTA, CDR2 FQGTGA. The CDR3 extends over 14 amino acids. Trimming cost V 5 bases and J 4 bases; bases outside gene matches: 6. The CDR3 sequence is CASSQDRAPDTQYF. In DNA, the CDR3 is TGTGCCAGCAGCCAAGACAGGGCACCAGATACGCAGTATTTT.

The chain recombines TRBV7-3 with TRBJ1-2, with a possible D match to TRBD1 (5 bases). V shed 5 bases and J shed 3 bases, with 16 bases lying between them. The germline gives CDR1 SGHTA, CDR2 FQGTGA. The CDR3 loop spans 15 amino acids. CDR3 sequence (DNA): TGTGCCAGCAGCCCGGTGCCTGGAGGGGACTATGGCTACACCTTC. Translated, it gives CASSPVPGGDYGYTF. Full variable domain (missing parts from reference TRBV7-3 and TRBJ1-2): GAGVSQTPSNKVTEKGKYVELRCDPISGHTALYWYRQSLGQGPEFLIYFQGTGAADDSGLPNDRFFAVRPEGSVSTLKIQRTERGDSAVYLCASSPVPGGDYGYTFGSGTRLTVV.

The chain couples TRBV5-1 to TRBJ1-3; D is ambiguous. This CDR3 has 15 amino acids. Germline V gives CDR1 SGHRS, CDR2 YFSETQ. V lost 0 bases and J lost 0, with 7 bases in between. The CDR3 DNA sequence: TGCGCCAGCAGCTTGGTGGGCATCTCTGGAAACACCATATATTTT. Translating it yields CASSLVGISGNTIYF.